The 6 T cell receptor beta chains presented below share a single source sample, sequenced in a study of T cells in localized non-small cell lung cancer (dated by TCRdb to about 2020). Library prep was done by the immunoSEQ multiplex PCR assay. This is the immuneACCESS table as TCRdb keeps it, with only in-frame sequences that have V and J called. A part of the clones is gone; compared with another copy, unresolved V genes explain less than half, and the rest is unexplained. This sample comprises about 59,000 clones, roughly 90% of them detected only once. About 2% of the sample is in the top ten clones. Sequences were derived from peripheral blood, sampled before any cancer treatment. The source is a woman aged 35-75 years with stage I lung adenocarcinoma.

The V call is TRBV5-4, the J call TRBJ1-2, with a tentative D call TRBD1 (6 bases). The V end lost 4 bases, the J end lost 2 bases, and 21 bases lay between the germline ends. CDR3 length: 17 residues. Germline CDR1 SGHNT, CDR2 YYREEE (reference sequence). The CDR3 region has the DNA TGTGCCAGCAGCCGGGCCCAGGGGCCGATAGTCAACTATGGCTACACCTTC. Its protein product is CASSRAQGPIVNYGYTF.

V and J are TRBV5-4 and TRBJ2-3, with a tentative D call TRBD1 (5 bases). CDR1 SGHNT and CDR2 YYREEE come from the germline V gene (reference sequence). Between the trimmed V and J ends, which lost 0 bases and 6 bases, there was a span of 11 bases. This CDR3 comprises 14 residues. CDR3 sequence reads: CASSLEGRADTQYF. The CDR3 DNA sequence: TGTGCCAGCAGCTTGGAGGGCAGGGCCGATACGCAGTATTTT.

The chain employs TRBV28 and TRBJ1-4; D ambiguous. The CDR3 is 14 amino acids. Germline CDR1 MDHEN, CDR2 SYDVKM. Trimming cost V 5 bases and J 7 bases, with 14 bases left between them. The CDR3 DNA follows: TGTGCCAGCAGTCGCTCTATCAACCTTGAAAAACTGTTTTTT. Amino acids: CASSRSINLEKLFF.

This chain uses TRBV12-5 with TRBJ2-7; 10 bases fit TRBD2. CDR3 length: 15 residues. From germline, CDR1 is LGHNT and CDR2 FRNRAP. V shed 7 bases and J 5 bases; nucleotides not matched to a gene: 11. CDR3 DNA sequence: TGTGCTAGTGCCCTGGGGCTAGCGGGGGTCCACGAGCAGTACTTC. Protein: CASALGLAGVHEQYF.

This sequence joins TRBV5-5 and TRBJ1-2, with D possibly being TRBD1 (5 bases). The CDR3 covers 15 residues. Trimming shortened V by 4 bases and J by 4 bases, and 17 bases separated the two germline ends. The germline gives CDR1 SGHKS, CDR2 YYEKEE (reference sequence). CDR3 bases: TGTGCCAGCAGCCCCTTTGGAGGGACCATCTATGGCTACACCTTC. Amino acid sequence: CASSPFGGTIYGYTF.

V and J are TRBV28 and TRBJ1-5, with D perhaps matching TRBD1 (6 bases). CDR1 is MDHEN and CDR2 is SYDVKM in the germline V gene. The CDR3 spans 16 residues. V gave up 6 bases and J gave up 5 bases, with 20 bases separating them. DNA of the CDR3: TGTGCCAGCAGCCACATAAAAGGACAGAGAGATCAGCCCCAGCATTTT. Amino acids: CASSHIKGQRDQPQHF.